These 23 T cell receptor beta chains were sequenced from one sample in a study of cytotoxic CD8 clonotypes in ibrutinib-treated CLL. Using immunoSEQ multiplex PCR, the repertoire was profiled, and TCRdb retains in-frame clones only, with some absent. Of tens of thousands of clones listed, about three quarters are singletons. Sequenced here: PBMCs, sampled after 24 months of ibrutinib treatment. These receptors originate from a human donor with chronic lymphocytic leukemia.

Only a few counts were recorded for this clone. The CDR3, as DNA: TGTGCCAGCAACGATAATTCACCCCTCCACTTT. This translates into CASNDNSPLHF. The genes are TRBV6-5 and TRBJ1-6; the D is unclear. Looked up from germline, CDR1 is MNHEY and CDR2 is SVGAGI. The length of the CDR3 is 11 residues. The V and J ends lost 7 bases and 5 bases respectively, with 3 bases between them.

The rearrangement links TRBV30 to TRBJ1-6; D perhaps matches TRBD1 (6 bases). Germline V lookup: CDR1 GTSNPN, CDR2 SVGIG (reference sequence). Trimming pared 3 bases from V and 6 bases from J, leaving 12 bases between. This CDR3 region has 14 residues. The CDR3 sequence: CAWRGTGSNSPLHF. The DNA of the CDR3 is TGTGCCTGGAGGGGCACAGGGTCTAATTCACCCCTCCACTTT.

The V call is TRBV30, the J call TRBJ2-7, with D perhaps being TRBD1 or TRBD2 (7 bases each). Per germline, CDR1 GTSNPN and CDR2 SVGIG (reference sequence). This CDR3 comprises 15 residues. The ends were cut back, 1 base at V and 6 bases at J, with 19 bases in the middle. CDR3 in DNA: TGTGCCTGGAGTGCCCCAGGGGGGGCCCACACCGAGCAGTACTTC. Amino acids: CAWSAPGGAHTEQYF.

The chain combines TRBV10-1 with TRBJ1-2; D gene unclear. CDR1 and CDR2 (germline): WNHNN, SYGVQD (reference sequence). V was clipped by 5 bases and J by 4 bases, with 14 bases between them. The CDR3 has 14 residues. The CDR3 here is CASSSRRTIYGYTF. In nucleotides, the CDR3 is TGCGCCAGCAGTTCCCGACGGACCATCTATGGCTACACCTTC.

The genes are TRBV30 and TRBJ1-6; 7 bases align to TRBD1. Trimming took 8 bases from V and 7 from J; bases not matched to a gene: 11. CDR3 length: 14 residues. Germline CDR1 is GTSNPN and CDR2 is SVGIG (reference sequence). The CDR3 here is CAENQQGKNSPLHF. In nucleotides, the CDR3 is TGTGCCGAAAATCAACAGGGGAAGAATTCACCCCTCCACTTT.

The CDR3 reads CASRYRAGNTIYF. CDR3 coding DNA: TGTGCCAGCAGGTACCGGGCTGGAAACACCATATATTTT. This rearrangement joins TRBV6-6 to TRBJ1-3; D not resolved. CDR1 is MNHNY and CDR2 is SVGAGI in the germline V gene (reference sequence). This CDR3 is 13 amino acids long. Trimming removed 6 bases at V and 2 bases at J, with 8 bases between.

The chain has TRBV7-9 and TRBJ2-5, with D unresolved. The CDR3 covers 15 residues. With 1 base removed from V and 1 base from J, the gap between germline ends came to 10 bases. Germline V lookup: CDR1 SEHNR, CDR2 FQNEAQ (reference sequence). The CDR3 spells CASSLVVGVQETQYF. The CDR3 nucleotides are TGTGCCAGCAGCTTAGTGGTGGGCGTCCAAGAGACCCAGTACTTC.

The gene calls are TRBV30 and TRBJ1-2; D ambiguous. CDR1 is GTSNPN, CDR2 SVGIG, per germline (reference sequence). The V and J ends lost 8 bases and 3 bases respectively, with 10 bases between them. This CDR3 has 11 amino acids. CDR3 nucleotides: TGTGCCGATCGAATATACTATGGCTACACCTTC. Encoded protein: CADRIYYGYTF. Based on the CDR3 plus reference TRBV30 and TRBJ1-2, the full variable domain is SQTIHQWPATLVQPVGSPLSLECTVEGTSNPNLYWYRQAAGRGLQLLFYSVGIGQISSEVPQNLSASRPQDRQFILSSKKLLLSDSGFYLCADRIYYGYTFGSGTRLTVV.

This clone has only a few counts. The chain is built from TRBV1 and TRBJ1-1. TRBV1 is termed a pseudogene. The CDR3 has 13 residues. The CDR3 here is CTSSHRGNTEAFF. Written as DNA, the CDR3 is TGCACCAGCAGCCATCGAGGCAACACTGAAGCTTTCTTT.

V and J are TRBV5-6 and TRBJ2-7; 7 bases align to TRBD1. The germline V gene encodes CDR1 SGHDT and CDR2 YYEEEE. The V gene end was trimmed by 4 bases and the J gene end by 4 bases; junction bases not matched to a gene: 11. CDR3 length equals 15 residues. CDR3 region: CASSLDRTGLYEQYF. The CDR3 DNA is TGTGCCAGCAGCCTGGACCGGACAGGCCTTTACGAGCAGTACTTC.

This sequence joins TRBV19 and TRBJ1-1; D unresolved. CDR3 length: 14 residues. In germline, CDR1 is LNHDA, CDR2 SQIVND (reference sequence). V was clipped by 1 base and J by 2 bases, with 8 bases between them. CDR3 sequence reads: CASSIGPGNTEAFF. The CDR3, as DNA: TGTGCCAGTAGTATAGGCCCCGGTAACACTGAAGCTTTCTTT.

The chain recombines TRBV4-1 with TRBJ2-7, with D perhaps being TRBD1 or TRBD2 (5 bases each). The germline V gene encodes CDR1 MGHRA and CDR2 YSYEKL. The length of the CDR3 is 13 residues. Trimming left V 1 base short and J 2 bases short, with 6 bases between. The CDR3 sequence: CASSQGGTYEQYF. In DNA, the CDR3 is TGCGCCAGCAGCCAAGGGGGGACCTACGAGCAGTACTTC.

This rearrangement joins TRBV29-1 to TRBJ2-5; TRBD1 matches 7 bases. The CDR3 consists of 12 residues. Germline trimming cut 6 bases from V and 1 base from J; bases unmatched to any gene: 2. Germline loops: CDR1 SQVTM, CDR2 ANQGSEA. CDR3 in amino acids: CSVWDSQETQYF. CDR3 nucleotide sequence: TGCAGCGTGTGGGACAGCCAAGAGACCCAGTACTTC.

J is TRBJ2-1 and V is TRBV18; 12 nucleotides align to TRBD2. After removal of 0 bases from V and 7 bases from J, the junction contained 4 bases not matched to a gene. Germline lookup yields CDR1 KGHSH and CDR2 LQKENI. The CDR3 covers 16 residues. As DNA, the CDR3 is TGTGCCAGCTCACCACCAGTAACTAGCGGGGGGAATGAGCAGTTCTTC. This translates into CASSPPVTSGGNEQFF.

The rearrangement uses TRBV5-1 and TRBJ2-2; the match to TRBD1 covers 7 bases. CDR3 length equals 15 residues. The V gene's germline CDR1 is SGHRS and CDR2 YFSETQ. V lost 4 bases and J lost 4; bases outside the gene matches: 7. CDR3 sequence reads: CASSPTGVGTGELFF. DNA for the CDR3: TGCGCCAGCAGCCCCACAGGGGTTGGCACCGGGGAGCTGTTTTTT.

The chain carries TRBV7-9 and TRBJ1-5; D is unresolved. The germline CDR1 and CDR2 sequences are SEHNR and FQNEAQ (reference sequence). This CDR3 region has 16 residues. Trimming pared 1 base from V and 7 bases from J, leaving 17 bases between. The CDR3 DNA is TGTGCCAGCAGCTTAGATTTTAGCGGCTATGGACAGCCCCAGCATTTT. Amino acids: CASSLDFSGYGQPQHF.

On this clone: A junction boundary mismatches the germline segment, possibly from a read error. The gene calls are TRBV30 and TRBJ2-3; perhaps TRBD1 as D (5 bases). CDR1 is GTSNPN, CDR2 SVGIG, per germline (reference sequence). This CDR3 region has 10 residues. CDR3 bases: TGTGCCTGGAGGGACACGAAGACGCATTTT. Translating gives CAWRDTKTHF.

The chain employs TRBV4-3 and TRBJ1-4, with no clear D. CDR3 size: 18 residues. Trimming took 2 bases from V and 3 from J, leaving 19 bases between them. Germline V gene data show CDR1 as LGHNA and CDR2 as YSLEER. CDR3 protein: CASSQLPGPLAANEKLFF. The CDR3, as DNA: TGCGCCAGCAGCCAATTACCCGGGCCGTTAGCGGCTAATGAAAAACTGTTTTTT.

The V and J genes are TRBV6-6 and TRBJ2-7; no clear D. Trimming shortened V by 4 bases and J by 2 bases, and 12 bases separated the two germline ends. Germline V gene lookup returns CDR1 MNHNY and CDR2 SVGAGI (reference sequence). The CDR3 sequence is 14 residues long. The DNA for the CDR3 is TGTGCCAGCAGTTTGTCAGAAACCCCCTACGAGCAGTACTTC. Translated, it gives CASSLSETPYEQYF.

This sequence joins TRBV4-3 and TRBJ2-4, with unresolved D. This CDR3 spans 18 amino acids. In germline, CDR1 is LGHNA, CDR2 YSLEER. V was clipped by 0 bases and J by 7 bases, with 22 bases between them. CDR3 in amino acids: CASSQDVYSGRDSNIQYF. CDR3 coding DNA: TGCGCCAGCAGCCAAGACGTGTATTCAGGACGAGATTCGAACATTCAGTACTTC.

The rearrangement joins TRBV18 to TRBJ2-1, with 8 bases lining up with TRBD2. Germline CDR1 reads KGHSH; CDR2 reads LQKENI. The CDR3 is made up of 17 amino acids. V was clipped by 2 bases and J by 2 bases; unmatched bases: 8. CDR3 coding DNA: TGTGCCAGCTCACCATTCACGCGGGGGGCCACCTACAATGAGCAGTTCTTC. Translation gives CASSPFTRGATYNEQFF.

The rearrangement links TRBV7-3 to TRBJ1-5, with a possible D match to TRBD1 (5 bases). V lost 5 bases to trimming and J lost 4 bases, with 9 bases between them. The CDR3 covers 13 residues. Germline values: CDR1 SGHTA, CDR2 FQGTGA. CDR3 DNA sequence: TGTGCCAGCAGCCTAGGGGCTAATCAGCCCCAGCATTTT. Its protein is CASSLGANQPQHF. Full variable domain (outside the CDR3, taken from reference TRBV7-3 and TRBJ1-5): GAGVSQTPSNKVTEKGKYVELRCDPISGHTALYWYRQSLGQGPEFLIYFQGTGAADDSGLPNDRFFAVRPEGSVSTLKIQRTERGDSAVYLCASSLGANQPQHFGDGTRLSIL.

The chain links TRBV30 to TRBJ2-5; TRBD1 aligns across 9 bases. J gave up 0 bases and V 5 bases, and 13 bases lay outside the gene matches. Germline V gene data show CDR1 as GTSNPN and CDR2 as SVGIG (reference sequence). This CDR3 spans 17 amino acids. For the CDR3, the DNA is TGTGCCTGGTCTCAAACGACCGGGACAGGGTACCAAGAGACCCAGTACTTC. This codes for CAWSQTTGTGYQETQYF.